This T cell receptor beta chain was recorded in a study of blood T cell repertoires in COVID-19. Study as a whole: Donors in the United States, Italy and Spain gave samples during acute or convalescent COVID-19. PBMCs, B-cell-depleted T cells, or T cells provided the cDNA or gDNA that made up the material.

This CDR3 has 14 amino acids. Between the trimmed V and J ends, which lost 4 bases and 5 bases, there was a span of 13 bases. Germline V gives CDR1 SGHTA, CDR2 FQGNSA. In the source study's methods: Amplification of reference gene primers provided the estimated nucleated cell counts. The protocol was immunoSEQ multiplex PCR, while the TCRdb copy is restricted to in-frame clones and leaves out a portion. V and J calls and clone size are those listed in that table; D and trimming were worked out from the DNA. Among approximately 32,000 clones listed, 80% to 90% were seen once. The source is a man in his 60s with active COVID-19. The source material was peripheral blood. This sequence joins TRBV7-2 and TRBJ2-3; D remains ambiguous. As DNA, the CDR3 is TGTGCCAGCAGCTCGCCACCTCAGCGAGATACGCAGTATTTT. Residues: CASSSPPQRDTQYF.